This TCR beta chain was documented in a study of response to subunit inactivated influenza vaccine. Regarding the study as a whole: Authors proposed each seasonal influenza vaccination draws in few new T cells.

TCRdb recomputed calls from the RT-PCR reads with MiXCR, one row per CDR3 protein. Of almost 250,000 distinct CDR3 sequences detected, 9% to 15% appear once; the ten largest clones hold about 8%. Trimming removed 7 bases from V and 3 bases from J; junction bases left unmatched: 2. The length of the CDR3 is 12 residues. CDR1 is SQVTM, CDR2 ANQGSEA, per germline. Many counts were recorded for this clonotype. Its antigen remains unknown. The TCR originated in a man over 45 who received an inactivated influenza vaccine. This sequence joins TRBV29-1 and TRBJ1-1; TRBD1 aligns across 10 bases. The input for sequencing was non-naive T cells sorted from PBMCs, taken 14 days before vaccination. CDR3 DNA: TGCAGCGCCGGGACAGGGGACACTGAAGCTTTCTTT. This translates into CSAGTGDTEAFF.